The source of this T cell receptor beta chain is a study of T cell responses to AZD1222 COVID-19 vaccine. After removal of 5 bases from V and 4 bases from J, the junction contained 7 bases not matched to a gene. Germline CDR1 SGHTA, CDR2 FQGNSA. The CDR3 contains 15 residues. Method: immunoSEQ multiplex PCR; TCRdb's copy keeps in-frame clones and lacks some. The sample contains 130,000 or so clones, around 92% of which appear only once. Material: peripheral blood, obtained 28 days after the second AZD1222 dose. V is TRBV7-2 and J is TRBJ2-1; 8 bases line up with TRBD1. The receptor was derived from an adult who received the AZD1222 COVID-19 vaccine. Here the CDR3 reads CASSTRQGFYNEQFF. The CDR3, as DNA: TGTGCCAGCAGCACCAGACAGGGGTTTTACAATGAGCAGTTCTTC.